What follows are 23 T cell receptor beta chains derived from one specimen sequenced in a study of CD8+ T cells in alopecia areata. Treatment in this sample: oral pan-JAK inhibitor, 5-10 mg twice daily. Isolated RNA was reverse transcribed into cDNA used as the sequencing template. Generated by immunoSEQ multiplex PCR, the TCRdb table keeps only in-frame clones and is missing some. The repertoire holds some 150,000 clones, with approximately 90% as singletons. Source: CD8+ T cells sorted from blood, taken at week 4, from a patient treated with tofacitinib. These receptors all stem from a human donor with alopecia areata.

As regards this clone: The junction departs from germline at one end; a sequencing error may be responsible. The chain combines TRBV11-2 with TRBJ1-4; no firm D call. The length of the CDR3 is 15 residues. Germline V CDR1 and CDR2: SGHAT, FQNNGV. The CDR3 coding sequence is TGTGCCAGCAGCCTAGATGGGACAACTAATGAAAAACTGTTTTTT. Its protein product is CASSLDGTTNEKLFF.

The gene calls are TRBV11-2 and TRBJ2-1; TRBD2 agrees at 10 bases. Germline assignment: CDR1 SGHAT and CDR2 FQNNGV. Unmatched junction bases numbered 4, after V lost 4 bases and J lost 4 bases. The CDR3 runs to 15 residues. The CDR3 DNA reads as TGTGCCAGCAGCTCAAGGACTAGCGGATACAATGAGCAGTTCTTC. The encoded protein is CASSSRTSGYNEQFF. The whole variable domain, filled in from reference TRBV11-2 and TRBJ2-1, reads EAGVAQSPRYKIIEKRQSVAFWCNPISGHATLYWYQQILGQGPKLLIQFQNNGVVDDSQLPKDRFSAERLKGVDSTLKIQPAKLEDSAVYLCASSSRTSGYNEQFFGPGTRLTVL.

This chain connects TRBV25-1 to TRBJ1-5; 8 nucleotides line up with TRBD1. Germline CDR1 and CDR2: MGHDK and SYGVNS. J lost 4 bases, V lost 2 bases, and 7 bases had no gene match. This CDR3 is 16 amino acids long. CDR3 region: CASSEKTGVNNQPQHF. CDR3 in DNA: TGTGCCAGCAGTGAAAAGACAGGGGTTAATAATCAGCCCCAGCATTTT.

This chain links TRBV18 with TRBJ1-2; D is ambiguous. The CDR3 is made up of 14 amino acids. Germline CDR1 and CDR2: KGHSH and LQKENI. V was shortened by 2 bases and J by 4 bases, with 11 bases between the two germline ends. CDR3 residues: CASSPESGTYGYTF. The CDR3 nucleotides read TGTGCCAGCTCACCAGAGTCAGGAACCTATGGCTACACCTTC.

The CDR3 sequence is CSVERRETQYF. CDR3 nucleotide sequence: TGCAGCGTTGAACGCCGAGAGACCCAGTACTTC. This chain joins TRBV29-1 and TRBJ2-5; D is unclear. Trimming cost V 2 bases and J 4 bases, with 5 bases left between them. Germline values: CDR1 SQVTM, CDR2 ANQGSEA. This CDR3 has 11 residues.

V gene TRBV29-1 combines with J gene TRBJ2-2, with 7 nucleotides matching TRBD1. There are 15 residues in the CDR3. V lost 5 bases and J lost 3; bases outside the gene matches: 9. Germline lookup yields CDR1 SQVTM and CDR2 ANQGSEA. CDR3 in DNA: TGCAGCGTTTGGTTGAGGGGGCAAGACACCGGGGAGCTGTTTTTT. This gives the protein CSVWLRGQDTGELFF.

J is TRBJ1-1 and V is TRBV11-2; D is uncertain. V was clipped by 10 bases and J by 1 base, with 10 bases between them. The germline gives CDR1 SGHAT, CDR2 FQNNGV. This CDR3 has 12 amino acids. DNA for the CDR3: TGTGCCACCACAGTGGCGAACACTGAAGCTTTCTTT. Protein sequence: CATTVANTEAFF.

This rearrangement joins TRBV5-4 to TRBJ2-3, with 10 bases lining up with TRBD2. The germline V gene encodes CDR1 SGHNT and CDR2 YYREEE (reference sequence). Trimming cost V 2 bases and J 3 bases; bases outside gene matches: 3. This CDR3 contains 15 residues. The CDR3 sequence: CASSFGSGGTDTQYF. In nucleotides, the CDR3 is TGTGCCAGCAGCTTCGGTAGCGGGGGGACAGATACGCAGTATTTT.

The chain joins TRBV7-3 to TRBJ1-2; TRBD1 might be the D (6 bases). Germline V gives CDR1 SGHTA, CDR2 FQGTGA. Trimming removed 1 base from V and 1 base from J, with 10 bases in between. The CDR3 is 15 amino acids. CDR3 in DNA: TGTGCCAGCAGCTTAATGGCAGGGGATAACTATGGCTACACCTTC. It specifies CASSLMAGDNYGYTF.

The chain has TRBV29-1 and TRBJ2-1; 7 nucleotides align to TRBD2. J was trimmed by 14 bases and V by 1 base; bases with no gene match: 8. This CDR3 spans 12 amino acids. Germline CDR1 reads SQVTM; CDR2 reads ANQGSEA. DNA for the CDR3: TGCAGCGTTGAAGGGCGGGCAGGGAGGGAGTTCTTC. Translation gives CSVEGRAGREFF.

The CDR3 sequence: CSVEDIVGKAYEQYF. The CDR3 coding sequence is TGCAGCGTTGAAGATATCGTAGGGAAGGCCTACGAGCAGTACTTC. This rearrangement joins TRBV29-1 to TRBJ2-7, with D unclear. Germline V gene sequence: CDR1 SQVTM, CDR2 ANQGSEA. There are 15 residues in the CDR3. V lost 0 bases to trimming and J lost 2 bases, with 14 bases between them.

About this clone itself: Other DNA sequences from this sample encode an identical CDR3 as well. The chain is built from TRBV6-5 and TRBJ1-2; D is uncertain. Trimming took off 5 bases at V and 4 bases at J, with 5 bases between the two ends. There are 11 residues in the CDR3. Germline V gives CDR1 MNHEY, CDR2 SVGAGI. CDR3 nucleotide sequence: TGTGCCAGCAGTCCCGGCTATGGCTACACCTTC. Translation: CASSPGYGYTF.

This chain connects TRBV5-6 to TRBJ1-1; D not resolved. Per the germline V gene, CDR1 is SGHDT and CDR2 is YYEEEE. The CDR3 totals 12 residues. V shed 0 bases and J shed 3 bases, with 3 bases lying between them. CDR3 coding DNA: TGTGCCAGCAGCTTGGCGGACACTGAAGCTTTCTTT. This translates into CASSLADTEAFF.

J is TRBJ2-7 and V is TRBV7-9; 9 nucleotides align to TRBD1. The CDR3 has 15 residues. With 5 bases clipped from V and 2 bases from J, the junction kept 7 bases outside the gene matches. Germline V gene lookup returns CDR1 SEHNR and CDR2 FQNEAQ (reference sequence). The CDR3 sequence: CASSPGQGRAYEQYF. The CDR3 DNA sequence: TGTGCCAGCAGCCCGGGACAGGGAAGAGCCTACGAGCAGTACTTC.

The V call is TRBV29-1, the J call TRBJ2-2, with 7 bases matching TRBD2. Germline CDR1 and CDR2: SQVTM and ANQGSEA. The CDR3 is 13 amino acids. V shed 7 bases and J 6 bases; nucleotides not matched to a gene: 8. In nucleotides, the CDR3 is TGCAGCGCCGAAAGCCTAGCGGCCGGGGAGCTGTTTTTT. It encodes CSAESLAAGELFF.

The V call is TRBV7-8, the J call TRBJ2-2, with a weak D call TRBD2 (5 bases). Germline values: CDR1 SGHVS, CDR2 FQNEAQ. The CDR3 contains 14 residues. Trimming left V 5 bases short and J 5 bases short, with 12 bases between. The CDR3 region is CASSTWTGTGELFF. In nucleotides, the CDR3 is TGTGCCAGCAGCACCTGGACTGGAACCGGGGAGCTGTTTTTT.

This chain connects TRBV5-5 to TRBJ2-7, with a weak D call TRBD2 (6 bases). This CDR3 comprises 14 residues. Germline CDR1 and CDR2: SGHKS and YYEKEE (reference sequence). V was cut by 4 bases and J by 2 bases, with 13 bases left in between. The CDR3 loop reads CASSPAGGTYEQYF. CDR3 nucleotides: TGTGCCAGCAGCCCGGCGGGCGGGACCTACGAGCAGTACTTC.

The chain's CDR3 is CASTGRTGGGDEQFF. CDR3 DNA: TGTGCCTCCACCGGCAGGACAGGGGGCGGGGATGAGCAGTTCTTC. J is TRBJ2-1 and V is TRBV27; 11 bases align to TRBD1. Germline V gene sequence: CDR1 MNHEY, CDR2 SMNVEV (reference sequence). The CDR3 loop spans 15 amino acids. J gave up 8 bases and V 11 bases, and 14 bases lay outside the gene matches.

This clone was picked up many times. The chain joins TRBV7-9 to TRBJ1-1, with a tentative D call TRBD1 (6 bases). The CDR3 spans 15 residues. The germline V and J ends were trimmed by 0 bases and 4 bases, with 12 bases remaining between them. Germline lookup yields CDR1 SEHNR and CDR2 FQNEAQ (reference sequence). The CDR3 nucleotides read TGTGCCAGCAGCTTAGCGATTACAGGGAGCACTGAAGCTTTCTTT. Protein product: CASSLAITGSTEAFF.

The V call is TRBV27, the J call TRBJ2-1, with 7 bases fitting TRBD2. The CDR3 has 16 amino acids. The junction had 13 bases not matched to a gene; V was cut back by 6 bases and J by 5 bases. CDR1 and CDR2 from the germline V gene are MNHEY and SMNVEV (reference sequence). The CDR3 protein is CASRGREPALDNEQFF. CDR3 coding DNA: TGTGCCAGCAGGGGGAGGGAGCCTGCCCTGGACAATGAGCAGTTCTTC.

This chain connects TRBV7-9 to TRBJ2-5; D not certain. Trimming removed 4 bases at V and 0 bases at J, with 9 bases between. This CDR3 has 14 amino acids. Germline CDR1 and CDR2: SEHNR and FQNEAQ (reference sequence). The DNA of the CDR3 is TGTGCCAGCAGCTCCCGGGTCTACCAAGAGACCCAGTACTTC. This codes for CASSSRVYQETQYF.

The chain uses TRBV27 and TRBJ2-3; unclear D gene. There are 15 residues in the CDR3. The V and J ends lost 2 bases and 3 bases respectively, with 12 bases between them. The germline V gene has CDR1 MNHEY and CDR2 SMNVEV (reference sequence). This CDR3 reads CASSLDSPSTDTQYF. The CDR3 DNA is TGTGCCAGCAGTTTAGACTCCCCTTCGACAGATACGCAGTATTTT.

This chain uses TRBV7-9 with TRBJ2-3; possible D gene TRBD1, 6 bases. Trimming stripped 0 bases from V and 3 bases from J, with 10 bases between. Germline V gene lookup returns CDR1 SEHNR and CDR2 FQNEAQ (reference sequence). This CDR3 spans 15 amino acids. CDR3: CASSLAQGKTDTQYF. The CDR3 nucleotides read TGTGCCAGCAGCTTAGCTCAGGGGAAGACAGATACGCAGTATTTT.